The 10 T cell receptor beta chains presented below share a single source sample, sequenced in a study of cytomegalovirus exposure and HLA in healthy donors. The PCR ran on 60 Vbeta and 13 Jbeta primers. The table came from immunoSEQ multiplex PCR; TCRdb's copy has only in-frame clones and leaves some out. The sample table sets out 110,000 to 150,000 clones. The sample was PBMCs. Receptor source: a woman in her late teens or twenties in good health and CMV-seronegative.

This chain joins TRBV7-9 and TRBJ2-1, with 8 bases lining up with TRBD1. The CDR3 consists of 15 residues. Germline V gene sequence: CDR1 SEHNR, CDR2 FQNEAQ (reference sequence). Trimming at V came to 1 base and at J to 4 bases, leaving 3 bases not matched to a gene. The CDR3 DNA reads TGTGCCAGCAGCTTAGTTCAGGGGGCGTACAATGAGCAGTTCTTC. Its protein is CASSLVQGAYNEQFF. The entire variable domain, with the rest obtained from reference TRBV7-9 and TRBJ2-1, is as follows: DTGVSQNPRHKITKRGQNVTFRCDPISEHNRLYWYRQTLGQGPEFLTYFQNEAQLEKSRLLSDRFSAERPKGSFSTLEIQRTEQGDSAMYLCASSLVQGAYNEQFFGPGTRLTVL.

This sequence joins TRBV4-3 and TRBJ2-2; D possibly corresponds to TRBD2 (6 bases). The CDR3 runs 16 residues. The ends were cut back, 5 bases at V and 4 bases at J, with 17 bases in the middle. Germline values: CDR1 LGHNA, CDR2 YSLEER. The CDR3 sequence: CASSKMAGFGTGELFF. DNA of the CDR3: TGCGCCAGCAGCAAGATGGCGGGGTTTGGCACCGGGGAGCTGTTTTTT.

The rearrangement uses TRBV4-2 and TRBJ2-5; 8 nucleotides line up with TRBD2. The CDR3 loop spans 15 amino acids. The V gene end was trimmed by 0 bases and the J gene end by 2 bases; junction bases not matched to a gene: 2. Per the germline V gene, CDR1 is LGHNA and CDR2 is YNFKEQ. The CDR3 loop is CASSQEAGGQETQYF. The CDR3 bases are TGTGCCAGCAGCCAAGAGGCGGGGGGACAAGAGACCCAGTACTTC.

The rearrangement uses TRBV4-2 and TRBJ1-5; D gene uncertain. V was trimmed by 0 bases and J by 0 bases, leaving 9 bases between them. This CDR3 comprises 16 residues. Germline CDR1 reads LGHNA; CDR2 reads YNFKEQ. The DNA for the CDR3 is TGTGCCAGCAGCCAAGAGCGAGAATTTAGCAATCAGCCCCAGCATTTT. It translates to CASSQEREFSNQPQHF.

The chain combines TRBV18 with TRBJ2-1; TRBD2 matches at 10 bases. J lost 3 bases, V lost 8 bases, and 4 bases had no gene match. Germline V gives CDR1 KGHSH, CDR2 LQKENI. This CDR3 comprises 14 residues. CDR3: CASTGTSDYNEQFF. CDR3 bases: TGTGCCAGCACCGGGACTAGCGACTACAATGAGCAGTTCTTC.

The chain is built from TRBV7-9 and TRBJ2-3, with a weak D call TRBD2 (5 bases). CDR1 is SEHNR and CDR2 is FQNEAQ in the germline V gene (reference sequence). CDR3 length: 17 amino acids. The ends were cut back, 3 bases at V and 2 bases at J, with 18 bases in the middle. The CDR3 DNA sequence: TGTGCCAGCAGCTTGGACGACCTAGCCCTAGACACAGATACGCAGTATTTT. This sequence encodes CASSLDDLALDTDTQYF.

V is TRBV19 and J is TRBJ2-2; possibly TRBD2 for D (6 bases). The CDR3 is 14 residues long. CDR1 and CDR2 from the germline V gene are LNHDA and SQIVND (reference sequence). V lost 5 bases and J lost 7, with 14 bases in between. The CDR3 bases are TGTGCCAGTAGTCCTAGGGGAGGTGGCGGGGAGCTGTTTTTT. Protein: CASSPRGGGGELFF.

The chain couples TRBV7-2 to TRBJ2-5; 11 nucleotides line up with TRBD2. The J call may be wrong; the DNA end is better matched by TRBJ2-7. The CDR3 consists of 14 residues. Germline V gene sequence: CDR1 SGHTA, CDR2 FQGNSA. CDR3 sequence: CASSMTSGAYEQYF. The CDR3 DNA reads as TGTGCCAGCAGCATGACTAGCGGGGCCTACGAGCAGTACTTC.

The chain employs TRBV11-2 and TRBJ2-1; no clear D. Germline assignment: CDR1 SGHAT and CDR2 FQNNGV. V was shortened by 0 bases and J by 4 bases, with 7 bases between the two germline ends. The CDR3 is 14 amino acids. The CDR3 region is CASSLDSHYNEQFF. The DNA for the CDR3 is TGTGCCAGCAGCTTAGATTCCCATTACAATGAGCAGTTCTTC.

The chain is built from TRBV4-2 and TRBJ2-5, with TRBD2 identical over 11 bases. The J segment lost 1 base and the V segment lost 2 bases, leaving 6 bases of the junction unmatched. Germline values: CDR1 LGHNA, CDR2 YNFKEQ. The CDR3 is made up of 17 amino acids. The CDR3 reads CASSQPLAGGTQETQYF. The CDR3 region has the DNA TGTGCCAGCAGCCAACCTTTAGCGGGGGGGACCCAAGAGACCCAGTACTTC.